This T cell receptor (beta chain) originates from a study of blood T cell repertoires in COVID-19. Overall study: Whether acute or convalescent, the COVID-19 samples came from the United States, Italy and Spain. T cells, B-cell-depleted T cells, or PBMCs supplied cDNA or gDNA.

The table came from immunoSEQ multiplex PCR; TCRdb's copy has only in-frame clones and leaves some out. The top ten clones hold 0.95% to 1.3% of a sample with around 310,000 clones, about 90% of them seen once. The V and J ends lost 3 bases and 3 bases, in that order; junction bases with no gene match: 2. There are 14 residues in the CDR3. CDR1 is SGHVS and CDR2 is FQNEAQ in the germline V gene. Seattle patient enrollment occurred during active infection, with longitudinal follow-up thereafter. The sample taken for sequencing was peripheral blood. This sequence was found in a woman in her thirties or forties with COVID-19, enrolled during active disease. The chain has TRBV7-8 and TRBJ2-4; TRBD2 matches 7 bases. CDR3 sequence: CASSFTGGKNIQYF. The DNA of the CDR3 is TGTGCCAGCAGCTTTACGGGGGGCAAAAACATTCAGTACTTC.